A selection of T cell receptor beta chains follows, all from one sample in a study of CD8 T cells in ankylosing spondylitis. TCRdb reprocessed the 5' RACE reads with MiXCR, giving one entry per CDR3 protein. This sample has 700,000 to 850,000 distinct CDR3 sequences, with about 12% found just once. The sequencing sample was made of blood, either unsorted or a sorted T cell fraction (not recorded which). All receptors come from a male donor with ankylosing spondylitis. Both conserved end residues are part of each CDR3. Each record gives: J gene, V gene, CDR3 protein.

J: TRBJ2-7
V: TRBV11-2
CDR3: CASSRDRAFYEQYF

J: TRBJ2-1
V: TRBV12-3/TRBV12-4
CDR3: CASSRTSGIYEQFF

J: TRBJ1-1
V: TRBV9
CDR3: CASSVTPKNTEAFF

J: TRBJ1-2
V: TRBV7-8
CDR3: CASTKGTGLKYGYTF

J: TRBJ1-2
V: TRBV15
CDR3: CATRRILYGYTF

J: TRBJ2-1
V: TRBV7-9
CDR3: CASSLGGPANEQFF

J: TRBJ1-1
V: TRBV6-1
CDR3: CASSRTGDTEAFF

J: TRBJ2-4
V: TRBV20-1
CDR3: CSASPDTYQYF

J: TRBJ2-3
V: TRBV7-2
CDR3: CASSLSGGRGSQYF

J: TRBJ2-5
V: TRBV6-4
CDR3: CASSSLERARTQYF

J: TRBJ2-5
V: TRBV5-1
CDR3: CASSIAVEETQYF

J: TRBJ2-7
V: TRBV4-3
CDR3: CASSQDTSGQVYEQYF

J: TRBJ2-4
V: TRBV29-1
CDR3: CSAQSLAKNIQYF

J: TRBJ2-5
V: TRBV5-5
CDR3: CASSLGTSGVLQETQYF

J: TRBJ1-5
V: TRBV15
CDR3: CATSRAGRGSQPQHF

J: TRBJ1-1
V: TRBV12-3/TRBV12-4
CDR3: CASSLGTGLGNTEAFF

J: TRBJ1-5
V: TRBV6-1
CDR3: CASSELLGQGSQPQHF

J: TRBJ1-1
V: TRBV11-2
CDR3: CASSFVRRQDAFF

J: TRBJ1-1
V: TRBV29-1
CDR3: CSVEVGGTEAFF

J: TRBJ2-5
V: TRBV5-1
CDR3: CASSLVLGAETQYF

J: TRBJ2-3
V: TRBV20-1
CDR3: CSAHLAGSRSTDTQYF

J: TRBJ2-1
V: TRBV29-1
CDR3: CSGLAGVHSYNEQFF

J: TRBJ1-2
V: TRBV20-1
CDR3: CSARVGSGYTF

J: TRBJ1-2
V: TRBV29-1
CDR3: CSAGLYGYTF

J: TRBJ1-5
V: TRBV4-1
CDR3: CASSRLGGQLQHF

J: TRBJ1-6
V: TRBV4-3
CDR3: CASSQGVGRSYNSPLHF

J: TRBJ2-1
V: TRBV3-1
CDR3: CASSQRGGFYNEQFF

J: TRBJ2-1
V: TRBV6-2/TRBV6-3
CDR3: CASSPPPSVLWYNEQFF

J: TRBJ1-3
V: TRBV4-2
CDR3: CASSQDRDTGNTIYF

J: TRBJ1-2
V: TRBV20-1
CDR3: CSAPSGVYGYTF

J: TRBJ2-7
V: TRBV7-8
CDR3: CASSTTYEQYF

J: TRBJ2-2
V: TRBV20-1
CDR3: CSARTMGTTNTGELFF

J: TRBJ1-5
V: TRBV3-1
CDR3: CASSQDSSQPQHF

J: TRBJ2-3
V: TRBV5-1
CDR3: CASRPTSHTDTQYF

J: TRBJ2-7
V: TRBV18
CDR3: CASSPPGPRHEQYF

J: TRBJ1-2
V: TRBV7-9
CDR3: CASSLSTIGYGYTF

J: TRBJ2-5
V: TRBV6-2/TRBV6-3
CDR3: CASSVRGETQYF

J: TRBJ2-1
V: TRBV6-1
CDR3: CASTQPGTSGRDEQFF

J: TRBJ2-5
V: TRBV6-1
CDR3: CASSEVRQTQYF

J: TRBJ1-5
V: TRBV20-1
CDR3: CSAPVYSNQPQHF

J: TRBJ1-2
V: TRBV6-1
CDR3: CASSPTTDNYGYTF